This paragraph reports one T cell receptor beta chain. It has no known antigen specificity. Base qualities are not at hand, and no much larger clone is one base apart. TCRbeta CDR3 regions were amplified from genomic DNA by means of the immunoSEQ Assay, a bias-controlled multiplex PCR. From the authors' description of their analysis: Nucleated cell counts per sample were estimated from amplification of reference gene primers within the assay. To quantify the absolute abundance of each unique TCRbeta CDR3 rearrangement, sequence reads were collapsed and filtered. For each sample, productive Simpson clonality was calculated as the square root of Simpson's diversity index over productive rearrangements. TCRdb re-hosts the immuneACCESS table, in-frame sequences only. Its copies lack some clones; in the studies checked, an unresolved V gene accounts for under half of them, and the cause for the rest is not known. The V and J calls and clone size are taken from that table; D and trimming were inferred from the DNA. Within this sample are 50,000 or so clones, with 77% of them counted one time only. 15% to 20% of the sample is taken by the ten largest.

This entry comes from a study of blood T cell repertoires in COVID-19 (dated by TCRdb to 2018 to 2020). About the investigation overall: The collaborator samples originated in the United States, Italy and Spain and spanned the acute and convalescent phases of COVID-19. The prospective study material was composed of cDNA or gDNA derived from T cells, B-cell-depleted T cells, or PBMCs. Deeply sampled blood TCRbeta repertoires from subjects exposed to, actively infected with, or recovered from COVID-19 were included in the dataset. The repertoires were made available in a free public database intended to serve as a resource for research on the immune response to SARS-CoV-2. The samples were drawn from two sources: the first 160 participants of the ongoing ImmuneRACE study, and some 1,300 subjects contributed by 6 global collaborators. The sample metadata nearly always contained a de-identified subject ID, COVID-19 status, age in years and sex. Where HLA class I and class II types were available, the types were taken from metadata supplied by the sample provider, not from assay-based typing. On the study overall, not on this receptor specifically: Clinical and demographic metadata were provided uncurated, with the amount varying by source and participant.

V loses 6 bases of germline sequence and J loses 2 bases, and the interval between the two ends is 11 bases. Including the terminal cysteine and phenylalanine, the CDR3 comprises 14 residues. Of the read, only the CDR3 DNA is kept; its 42 bases are in frame from base 1. CDR1 and CDR2, per the germline V gene (reference sequence), are SGHAT and FQDESV. Whole blood was collected in K2EDTA tubes by collaborating institutions according to the institutions' own protocols. For TCRbeta analysis, collaborators shipped samples as frozen whole blood, isolated PBMCs, or DNA extracted from either of those sample types.

This receptor was taken from a human donor with active or convalescent COVID-19. The donor label of this sample is uncertain. This receptor chain uses TRBV11-1 and TRBJ1-3; the D gene is unclear. Sequencing was done on a sample of peripheral blood. The DNA sequence is given as TGTGCCAGCAGGGACTCCGGGGCTGGAAACACCATATATTTT. It specifies CASRDSGAGNTIYF.